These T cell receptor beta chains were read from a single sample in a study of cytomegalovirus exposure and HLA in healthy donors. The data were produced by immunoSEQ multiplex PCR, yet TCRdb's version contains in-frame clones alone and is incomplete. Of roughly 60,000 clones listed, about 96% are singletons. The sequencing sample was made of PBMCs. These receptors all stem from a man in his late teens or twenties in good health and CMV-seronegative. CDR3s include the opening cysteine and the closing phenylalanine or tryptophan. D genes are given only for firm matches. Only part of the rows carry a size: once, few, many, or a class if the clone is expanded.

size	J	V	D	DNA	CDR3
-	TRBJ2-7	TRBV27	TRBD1	TGTGCCAGCAGTCTGGGACAGTCCTACGAGCAGTACTTC	CASSLGQSYEQYF
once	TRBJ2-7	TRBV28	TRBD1	TGTGCCAGCAGTTTACGACAGGGTCCCGAGCAGTACTTC	CASSLRQGPEQYF
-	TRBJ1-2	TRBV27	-	TGTGCCAGCAGTTTACGGCCAGGGGATTTCTATGGCTACACCTTC	CASSLRPGDFYGYTF
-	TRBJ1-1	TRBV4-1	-	TGCGCCAGCAGCCATACATCGGGGTACGCTGAAGCTTTCTTT	CASSHTSGYAEAFF
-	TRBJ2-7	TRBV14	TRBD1	TGTGCCAGCACCGGGACAGGGACTTACGAGCAGTACTTC	CASTGTGTYEQYF
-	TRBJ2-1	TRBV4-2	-	TGTGCCAGCAGCCAAGAGGCCCCGACTAGTGGCTATGAGCAGTTCTTC	CASSQEAPTSGYEQFF
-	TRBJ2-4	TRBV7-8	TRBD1	TGTGCCAGCAAGGGGGCAGGAGCGTTAGCCAAAAACATTCAGTACTTC	CASKGAGALAKNIQYF
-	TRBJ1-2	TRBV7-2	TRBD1	TGTGCCAGCAGCTCGCGGACAGGGGGAGACTATGGCTACACCTTC	CASSSRTGGDYGYTF
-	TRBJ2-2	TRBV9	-	TGTGCCAGTGATCGCGGAGACCACACCGGGGAGCTGTTTTTT	CASDRGDHTGELFF
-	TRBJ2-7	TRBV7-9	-	TGTGCCAGCAGCTTAGGGGGGGTGAACCCACCCTACGAGCAGTACTTC	CASSLGGVNPPYEQYF
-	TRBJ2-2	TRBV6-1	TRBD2	TGTGCCAGCAGTGAAGAACTAGCGGGAGGGCCCGGGGAGCTGTTTTTT	CASSEELAGGPGELFF
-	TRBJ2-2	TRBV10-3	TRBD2	TGTGCCATCAGTGAGTCTCTTGCATATGGGCTAGCGGGCGATACCGGGGAGCTGTTTTTT	CAISESLAYGLAGDTGELFF
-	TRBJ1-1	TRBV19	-	TGTGCCAGTAGTATGAACAGATTGAACACTGAAGCTTTCTTT	CASSMNRLNTEAFF
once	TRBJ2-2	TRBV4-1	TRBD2	TGCGCCAGCAGCCAAGTTCTAGCGGGAGGGGCCGGGGAGCTGTTTTTT	CASSQVLAGGAGELFF
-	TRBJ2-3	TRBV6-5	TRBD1	TGTGCCAGCAAAACAGGGGGAACGACAGATACGCAGTATTTT	CASKTGGTTDTQYF
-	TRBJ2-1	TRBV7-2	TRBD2	TGTGCCAGCAGCTTAACCGGGACTAGCGGGAGTTATGAGCAGTTCTTC	CASSLTGTSGSYEQFF
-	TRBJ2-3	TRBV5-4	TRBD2	TGTGCCAGCAGATTCTCACTAGCGGGGGGATCTGGCACAGATACGCAGTATTTT	CASRFSLAGGSGTDTQYF
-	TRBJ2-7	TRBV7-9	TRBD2	TGTGCCAGCAGCTTAGTTCGGGGGGTTTTATCCTACGAGCAGTACTTC	CASSLVRGVLSYEQYF
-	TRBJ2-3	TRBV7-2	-	TGTGCCAGCAGCTTAATTATTAGTAGCACAGATACGCAGTATTTT	CASSLIISSTDTQYF
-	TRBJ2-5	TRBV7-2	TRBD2	TGTGCCAGCAGCTTACAAGGACTAGCGGCAGGGAAGACCCAGTACTTC	CASSLQGLAAGKTQYF
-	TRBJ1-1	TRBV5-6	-	TGTGCCAGCAGCGCACTCGACAGCGCAATTGAAGCTTTCTTT	CASSALDSAIEAFF
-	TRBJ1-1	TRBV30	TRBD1	TGTGCCTGGAGAGCCCCGGGACAGGGGTCTAGGGCTTTCTTT	CAWRAPGQGSRAFF
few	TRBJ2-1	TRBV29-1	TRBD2	TGCAGCGTTGGGATGCGGACTAGCGGGAGCCACAATGAGCAGTTCTTC	CSVGMRTSGSHNEQFF
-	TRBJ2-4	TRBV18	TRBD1	TGTGCCAGCTCACCCCTCGGACAGGGACTAGCCAAAAACATTCAGTACTTC	CASSPLGQGLAKNIQYF
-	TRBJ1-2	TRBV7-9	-	TGTGCCAGCAGCTTCTCAGGGTCCTACACCTTC	CASSFSGSYTF